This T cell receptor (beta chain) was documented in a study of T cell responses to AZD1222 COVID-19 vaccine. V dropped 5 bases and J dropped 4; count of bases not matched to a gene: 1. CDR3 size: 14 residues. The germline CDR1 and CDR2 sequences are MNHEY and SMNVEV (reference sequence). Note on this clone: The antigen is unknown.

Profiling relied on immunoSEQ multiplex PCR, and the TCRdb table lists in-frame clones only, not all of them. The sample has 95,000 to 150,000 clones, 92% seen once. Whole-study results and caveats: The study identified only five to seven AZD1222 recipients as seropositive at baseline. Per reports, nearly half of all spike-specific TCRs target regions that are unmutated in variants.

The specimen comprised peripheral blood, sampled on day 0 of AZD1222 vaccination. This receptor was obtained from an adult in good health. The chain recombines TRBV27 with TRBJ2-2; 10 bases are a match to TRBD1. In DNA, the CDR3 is TGTGCCAGCAGTCGGGACAGGGGCACCGGGGAGCTGTTTTTT. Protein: CASSRDRGTGELFF.